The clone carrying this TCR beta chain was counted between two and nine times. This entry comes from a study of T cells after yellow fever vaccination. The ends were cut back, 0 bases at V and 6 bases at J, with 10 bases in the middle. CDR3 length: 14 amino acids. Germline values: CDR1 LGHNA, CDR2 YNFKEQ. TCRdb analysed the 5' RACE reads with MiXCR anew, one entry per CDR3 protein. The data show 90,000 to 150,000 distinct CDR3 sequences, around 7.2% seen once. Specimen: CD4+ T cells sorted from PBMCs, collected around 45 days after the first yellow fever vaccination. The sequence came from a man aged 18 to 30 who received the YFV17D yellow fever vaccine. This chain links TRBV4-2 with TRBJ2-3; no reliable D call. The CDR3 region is CASSQDPTTDTQYF. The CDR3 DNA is TGTGCCAGCAGCCAAGATCCAACTACCGATACGCAGTATTTT.